These T cell receptor beta chains were read from a single sample in a study of CD8+CD57+ T cells in acquired aplastic anemia. TCRdb independently ran MiXCR on the reads; one entry per CDR3 protein. The repertoire has a few hundred thousand distinct CDR3 sequences, approximately 58% of them found once; the top ten carry roughly 1.2%. The sequenced material came from sorted CD4+, CD8+, or CD8+CD57+ T cells (not recorded which) from PBMCs. These receptors all come from a human donor with aplastic anemia. CDR3s include the opening cysteine and the closing phenylalanine or tryptophan. Each record gives: J gene, D gene, clone size, V gene, CDR3 DNA, CDR3 protein. The D gene is left open where the match is weak. Where a row states a size, it is once, few, many or the class of an expanded clone; other rows omit it.

j_call: TRBJ2-3
d_call: NA
clone_size: NA
v_call: TRBV7-9
cdr3_nt: TGTGCCAGCAGCCAATCTAGGTTAGATACGCAGTATTTT
cdr3_aa: CASSQSRLDTQYF

j_call: TRBJ1-2
d_call: NA
clone_size: NA
v_call: TRBV2
cdr3_nt: TGTGCCAGCAATAGAGGGGAGGCTGGAAACACCTTC
cdr3_aa: CASNRGEAGNTF

j_call: TRBJ2-1
d_call: TRBD1
clone_size: NA
v_call: TRBV4-3
cdr3_nt: TGCGCCAGCAGCCCCGGACAGGGGGCGGCCTACAATGAGCAGTTCTTC
cdr3_aa: CASSPGQGAAYNEQFF

j_call: TRBJ2-5
d_call: TRBD2
clone_size: NA
v_call: TRBV24-1
cdr3_nt: TGTGCCACCAGTGTGGGAGGGGCGGCTGAGACCCAGTACTTC
cdr3_aa: CATSVGGAAETQYF

j_call: TRBJ2-7
d_call: NA
clone_size: NA
v_call: TRBV7-7
cdr3_nt: TGTGCCAGCAGCTTGGAAAGGGTACGCCACGAGCAGTACTTC
cdr3_aa: CASSLERVRHEQYF

j_call: TRBJ2-2
d_call: NA
clone_size: many
v_call: TRBV20-1
cdr3_nt: TGCAGCCCTCAGGGGCCGAACACCGGGGAGCTGTTTTTT
cdr3_aa: CSPQGPNTGELFF

j_call: TRBJ1-5
d_call: TRBD1
clone_size: many
v_call: TRBV20-1
cdr3_nt: TGCAGTGCCTGGACAGGGAGGGTCGGCGATCAGCCCCAGCATTTT
cdr3_aa: CSAWTGRVGDQPQHF

j_call: TRBJ2-7
d_call: NA
clone_size: NA
v_call: TRBV5-6
cdr3_nt: TGTGCCAGCAGCTCATCCTGGAGGAGGCGGAACTTC
cdr3_aa: CASSSSWRRRNF

j_call: TRBJ1-3
d_call: TRBD1
clone_size: NA
v_call: TRBV5-1
cdr3_nt: TGCGCCAGCAATGCCGGGACAGGAATTGGAAACACCATACATTTT
cdr3_aa: CASNAGTGIGNTIHF

j_call: TRBJ2-7
d_call: NA
clone_size: NA
v_call: TRBV7-8
cdr3_nt: TGTGCCAGCAGCTTAGTTAGTAGCGGCTACGAGCAGTACTTC
cdr3_aa: CASSLVSSGYEQYF

j_call: TRBJ2-7
d_call: TRBD2
clone_size: NA
v_call: TRBV24-1
cdr3_nt: TGTGCCACCAGTGATTCGGGAGGGGCCCGGGAGCAGTACTTC
cdr3_aa: CATSDSGGAREQYF

j_call: TRBJ2-7
d_call: TRBD2
clone_size: once
v_call: TRBV20-1
cdr3_nt: TGCAGTGCTAGGTGGCGGGAGACAAAAGGGTACGAGCAGTACTTC
cdr3_aa: CSARWRETKGYEQYF

j_call: TRBJ2-5
d_call: TRBD2
clone_size: NA
v_call: TRBV15
cdr3_nt: TGTGCCACCAGCGCGAAGACTAGCGGGGGGGCCATGGAGACCCAGTACTTC
cdr3_aa: CATSAKTSGGAMETQYF

j_call: TRBJ1-5
d_call: NA
clone_size: once
v_call: TRBV6-2/TRBV6-3
cdr3_nt: TGTGCCAGCAGTCCGGACGCCTACAATCAGCCCCAGCATTTT
cdr3_aa: CASSPDAYNQPQHF

j_call: TRBJ2-1
d_call: TRBD2
clone_size: many
v_call: TRBV7-3
cdr3_nt: TGTGCCAGCAGCTTAACGTCGAGAGTAGCGGGAGGGCTCCCGAGCTCCTACAATGAGCAGTTCTTC
cdr3_aa: CASSLTSRVAGGLPSSYNEQFF

j_call: TRBJ1-5
d_call: NA
clone_size: many
v_call: TRBV29-1
cdr3_nt: TGCAGCGCACGGTATAGCAATCAGCCCCAGCATTTT
cdr3_aa: CSARYSNQPQHF

j_call: TRBJ2-1
d_call: NA
clone_size: many
v_call: TRBV20-1
cdr3_nt: TGCAGTGCTAGCCGCCCCTACAATGAGCAGTTCTTC
cdr3_aa: CSASRPYNEQFF

j_call: TRBJ2-7
d_call: NA
clone_size: NA
v_call: TRBV15
cdr3_nt: TGTGCCACCAGCAGAGATTCTAGACCGGGTAACTACGAGCAGTACTTC
cdr3_aa: CATSRDSRPGNYEQYF

j_call: TRBJ1-5
d_call: NA
clone_size: few
v_call: TRBV2
cdr3_nt: TGTGCCAGCAATGGTGGGCAGGGCGGTCAGCCCCAGCATTTT
cdr3_aa: CASNGGQGGQPQHF

j_call: TRBJ2-5
d_call: TRBD2
clone_size: NA
v_call: TRBV9
cdr3_nt: TGTGCCAGCAGCCCGGGACTAGCGGGAGGAATAGAGACCCAGTACTTC
cdr3_aa: CASSPGLAGGIETQYF

j_call: TRBJ2-7
d_call: NA
clone_size: NA
v_call: TRBV20-1
cdr3_nt: TGCAGTGCTAGAGATCAGGAGGGTTCCGGCTACGAGCAGTACTTC
cdr3_aa: CSARDQEGSGYEQYF

j_call: TRBJ2-3
d_call: NA
clone_size: NA
v_call: TRBV7-6
cdr3_nt: TGTGCCAGCAGCTCCACGCCGGGGGGCACAGATACGCAGTATTTT
cdr3_aa: CASSSTPGGTDTQYF

j_call: TRBJ1-1
d_call: NA
clone_size: NA
v_call: TRBV2
cdr3_nt: TGTGCCAGCAGTCCCAATGGGGGGGGGACAGCTTTCTTT
cdr3_aa: CASSPNGGGTAFF

j_call: TRBJ1-2
d_call: NA
clone_size: many
v_call: TRBV5-1
cdr3_nt: TGCGCCAGCAGCTTGGACGGTCTCTCTGGCTACACCTTC
cdr3_aa: CASSLDGLSGYTF